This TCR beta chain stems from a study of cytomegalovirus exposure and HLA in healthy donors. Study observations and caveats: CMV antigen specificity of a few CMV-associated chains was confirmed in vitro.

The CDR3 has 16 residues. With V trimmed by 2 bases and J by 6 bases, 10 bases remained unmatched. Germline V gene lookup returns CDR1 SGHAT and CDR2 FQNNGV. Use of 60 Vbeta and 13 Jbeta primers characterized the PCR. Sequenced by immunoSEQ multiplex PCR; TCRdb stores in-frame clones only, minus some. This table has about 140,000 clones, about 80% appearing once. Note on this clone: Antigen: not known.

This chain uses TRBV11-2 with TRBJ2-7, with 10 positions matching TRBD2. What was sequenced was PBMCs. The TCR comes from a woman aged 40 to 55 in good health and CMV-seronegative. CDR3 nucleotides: TGTGCCAGCAGCTTAAGCCGGTTAGCGGGAGGAGGCGAGCAGTACTTC. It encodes CASSLSRLAGGGEQYF.